The TCR beta chain described here comes from a study of identical twins. Study-level findings and limits: Twin pairs had excess sharing that was weaker in beta out-of-frame sequences.

Germline V CDR1 and CDR2: SGHRS, YFSETQ. CDR3 size: 15 residues. V lost 2 bases and J lost 5, with 16 bases in between. cDNA molecules carried unique molecular identifiers, and template switching added a universal primer site. MiXCR, applied by TCRdb to the 5' RACE reads, yields one record per CDR3 protein. The data contain 300,000 to 400,000 distinct CDR3 sequences, more than 9% of them singletons. Comment on this clonotype: Its antigen is still unknown.

These same records also appear under a second study, on yellow fever vaccine responses in identical twins.

Sequencing was performed on CD8+ T cells sorted from blood. The TCR comes from a woman aged 18-30 years in good health. The rearrangement uses TRBV5-1 and TRBJ1-1; D is perhaps TRBD1 (5 bases). The CDR3 here is CASSLTQGFGTEAFF. CDR3 sequence (DNA): TGCGCCAGCAGCTTAACCCAGGGTTTTGGGACTGAAGCTTTCTTT.